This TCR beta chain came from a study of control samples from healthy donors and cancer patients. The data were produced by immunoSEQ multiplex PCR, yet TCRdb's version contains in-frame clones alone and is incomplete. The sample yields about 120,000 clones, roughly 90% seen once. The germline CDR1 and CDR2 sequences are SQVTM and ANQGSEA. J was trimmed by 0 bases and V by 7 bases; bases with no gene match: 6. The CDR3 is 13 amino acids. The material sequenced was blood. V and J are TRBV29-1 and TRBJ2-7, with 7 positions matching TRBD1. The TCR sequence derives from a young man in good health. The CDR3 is CSATDRVSYEQYF. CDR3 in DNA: TGCAGCGCGACTGACAGGGTCTCCTACGAGCAGTACTTC.